Sequencing of this T cell receptor beta chain was carried out in a study of tumor and adjacent non-tumor tissue in lung cancer (dated by TCRdb to 2016 to 2019). As for the study more broadly: Of the cohort, around eleven patients had adenocarcinoma, 2 had squamous cell carcinoma and 1 had small cell lung cancer. Ages among the roughly 15 patients ranged from roughly 30 to 76 years, there were roughly 10 men and 5 women, and disease was at TNM stage I to III. Sequencing produced about 120,000,000 productive TCRbeta reads in total, an average of approximately 4.5 million reads per sample. The study compared bulk TCRbeta repertoires between lung tumor tissue and matched distant non-tumor lung tissue from over twelve lung cancer patients. For each patient, one tumor sample and one normal lung sample were taken, giving under 35 paired specimens that underwent TCRbeta CDR3 sequencing.

CDR1 and CDR2, per the germline V gene, are ENHRY and SYGVKD. From its cysteine to its phenylalanine, the CDR3 spans 12 amino acids. The kept DNA is CDR3 alone, 36 bases in frame from the first base. Cut back by 7 bases and 9 bases, the V and J ends lie 13 bases apart. What the work shows at the level of the full study, not this receptor alone: Only roughly 15 patients were in the cohort, and the authors stated that larger samples and more detailed clinical data are needed. Peripheral blood was not sequenced, so blood TCRbeta repertoires in these lung cancer patients were not examined. Neither the sequencing platform nor unique molecular identifiers are mentioned in the methods. Significantly higher TCR diversity (inverse Simpson) was observed in tumor tissue than in normal lung tissue (around 450 vs 150, P = 0.0075, Mann-Whitney U test). The top 100 clones made up a significantly larger cumulative share of the repertoire in normal lung than in tumor tissue. TCR diversity was significantly higher in younger patients, and greater tumor TCR diversity was associated with shorter overall survival and shorter disease-free survival.

RNA was isolated from bulk, unsorted tissue, and RNA quality was assessed with a NanoDrop ND-1000 and an Agilent 2100. Distant non-tumor tissue taken more than 3 cm from the tumor edge was used as the normal lung sample. All donors had newly diagnosed lung cancer, had not received prior chemotherapy, and were admitted for thoracic surgery in China between August and November 2014. The study excluded patients who had received radiotherapy or chemotherapy before or who had another cancer at the same time. Surgical tissue pieces of roughly 1-2.2 cm3 were preserved in RNAlater solution and stored at -80 °C until use. Library preparation employed multiplex PCR. The instrument was an Illumina HiSeq 2500. Following protocols modified from ARM-PCR, the researchers constructed TCRbeta libraries through three rounds of nested PCR with primers (Table S4). PCR products of 200-500 bp were gel-excised and purified with the QIAquick gel extraction kit before sequencing. In the source study's methods: Trimmomatic was used to clean the reads, FLASH merged the cleaned reads into complete CDR3 sequences, and MiTCR assigned the sequences to V(D)J germline segments. Clonal diversity was computed as the inverse Simpson's index with VDJtools. In-frame sequences lacking a premature stop codon were counted as productive reads. TCRdb reran the public reads through fastp at Q25 and MiXCR, keeping productive beta chains. Each entry merges the rows of one CDR3 protein and shows their most common DNA and genes. The V and J calls were not made by the authors but by TCRdb's processing. The sample has 60,000 to 90,000 distinct CDR3 sequences on record, around 70% of them singletons. The ten largest make up about 27% of the sample.

Concerning this clonotype: Which antigen it targets is not known. This may be a read error, as it is one base from a much larger clone.

In this chain, TRBV10-3 is recombined with TRBJ2-1; the D segment may tentatively be TRBD1 or TRBD2, each giving 6 matched bases. The TCR was taken from a woman between 50 and 59 years old with non-small cell lung cancer. The specimen was distant non-tumor lung tissue. In nucleotides, the sequence is TGTGCCATCAAAGAGAAGGGGGGTGAGCAGTTCTTC. Its protein product is CAIKEKGGEQFF.